This paragraph covers one T cell receptor beta chain sequence. The antigen remains undetermined. All the donors were Caucasian adults who lived in Nashville, Tennessee. This entry belongs to a study of shared clonotypes between healthy human individuals. Broader study findings: Sequencing of the sorted subsets was shown by rarefaction to be incomplete despite large depth. An effect of sequencing depth on clonotype sharing among donors was expected. Memory subsets generally showed lower estimated richness than naive subsets.

Germline CDR1 SGHDT, CDR2 YYEEEE. This CDR3 is 16 amino acids long. V lost 2 bases, J lost 5 bases, and 9 bases stayed unmatched. Libraries were prepared by immunoSEQ multiplex PCR; TCRdb keeps only in-frame clonotypes and omits some of them. The data show a few million clones, around nine tenths seen once. The sample consisted of naive CD4+ T cells sorted from blood. The subset denotes: CD45RA+ positively selected. The sequence derives from a man aged 18 to 35 in good health. The chain links TRBV5-6 to TRBJ2-1; 8 bases agree with TRBD1. CDR3 protein: CASSFLGTGSNNEQFF. The CDR3 region has the DNA TGTGCCAGCAGCTTCCTCGGGACAGGCTCGAACAATGAGCAGTTCTTC. Full variable domain (outside the CDR3, taken from reference TRBV5-6 and TRBJ2-1): DAGVTQSPTHLIKTRGQQVTLRCSPKSGHDTVSWYQQALGQGPQFIFQYYEEEERQRGNFPDRFSGHQFPNYSSELNVNALLLGDSALYLCASSFLGTGSNNEQFFGPGTRLTVL.